One sample yielded the 32 T cell receptor beta chains listed below, sequenced in a study of Ad26.COV2.S vaccination and SARS-CoV-2 variants. Profiled with immunoSEQ multiplex PCR; TCRdb holds only in-frame clones, not every one. The table lists some 350,000 clones, 92% of them singletons, with roughly 3.9% in the top ten. Material: peripheral blood, obtained after recovery from COVID-19. The receptors were sampled from a human donor who had recovered from COVID-19.

CDR3 sequence (DNA): TGTGCCAGCAGTCGCCCTGTAGAGACAAGATCTGGGGCCAACGTCCTGACTTTC. The encoded protein is CASSRPVETRSGANVLTF. The chain recombines TRBV6-6 with TRBJ2-6; D remains ambiguous. This CDR3 is 18 amino acids long. V dropped 5 bases and J dropped 1 base, with 18 bases sitting between them. Germline values: CDR1 MNHNY, CDR2 SVGAGI (reference sequence).

The chain joins TRBV6-5 to TRBJ1-5, with TRBD1 matching over 7 bases. The length of the CDR3 is 13 residues. Losses at the gene ends were 8 bases for V and 6 bases for J; bases not matched to a gene: 7. Per germline, CDR1 MNHEY and CDR2 SVGAGI. The CDR3 reads CASVTGEAQPQHF. The CDR3 DNA sequence: TGTGCCAGCGTCACAGGGGAGGCTCAGCCCCAGCATTTT.

The chain is built from TRBV5-4 and TRBJ2-5; D might be TRBD2 (5 bases). This CDR3 contains 15 residues. In germline, CDR1 is SGHNT, CDR2 YYREEE (reference sequence). Between the trimmed V and J ends, which lost 4 bases and 1 base, there was a span of 14 bases. CDR3 amino acids: CASSGGTRSQETQYF. The CDR3 nucleotides read TGTGCCAGCAGCGGAGGCACTAGATCCCAAGAGACCCAGTACTTC.

The chain carries TRBV9 and TRBJ1-6; the D gene is possibly TRBD1 (5 bases). CDR1 and CDR2 (germline): SGDLS, YYNGEE. With 0 bases removed from V and 10 bases from J, the gap between germline ends came to 17 bases. This CDR3 has 16 residues. For the CDR3, the DNA is TGTGCCAGCAGCGTAGGGAATCCAGGGTGGGACTCACCCCTCCACTTT. Translation: CASSVGNPGWDSPLHF.

This clone appeared once. The gene calls are TRBV5-4 and TRBJ2-7; 9 bases map to TRBD1. Trimming took 0 bases from V and 2 from J; bases not matched to a gene: 6. The CDR3 has 16 residues. Looked up from germline, CDR1 is SGHNT and CDR2 is YYREEE (reference sequence). CDR3 protein: CASSLGGTGRPYEQYF. In nucleotides, the CDR3 is TGTGCCAGCAGCTTGGGGGGGACAGGGAGGCCCTACGAGCAGTACTTC.

The rearrangement joins TRBV5-1 to TRBJ2-3; D possibly corresponds to TRBD1 (6 bases). The ends were cut back, 4 bases at V and 8 bases at J, with 17 bases in the middle. Germline V gives CDR1 SGHRS, CDR2 YFSETQ. The CDR3 consists of 14 residues. The CDR3 here is CASSPLDRRSTQYF. The DNA of the CDR3 is TGCGCCAGCAGCCCCCTGGACAGACGCAGTACGCAGTATTTT.

The chain couples TRBV27 to TRBJ1-6; 9 bases map to TRBD1. After removal of 6 bases from V and 6 bases from J, the junction contained 12 bases not matched to a gene. This CDR3 comprises 17 residues. CDR1 and CDR2 from the germline V gene are MNHEY and SMNVEV (reference sequence). The DNA of the CDR3 is TGTGCCAGCAGAAAAGGGACAGGGAACAATATTAATTCACCCCTCCACTTT. As protein: CASRKGTGNNINSPLHF.

The gene calls are TRBV20-1 and TRBJ1-3, with 8 bases that match TRBD1. This CDR3 has 15 residues. CDR1 is DFQATT, CDR2 SNEGSKA, per germline (reference sequence). Trimming removed 3 bases from V and 2 bases from J; junction bases left unmatched: 6. In nucleotides, the CDR3 is TGCAGTGCTAGTCCCACAGGGGGGACTGGAAACACCATATATTTT. It encodes CSASPTGGTGNTIYF.

The chain uses TRBV11-1 and TRBJ2-7, with a possible D match to TRBD2 (5 bases). Trimming removed 3 bases at V and 0 bases at J, with 9 bases between. This CDR3 is built from 14 residues. The germline V gene encodes CDR1 SGHAT and CDR2 FQDESV (reference sequence). The CDR3 sequence: CASSLERYSYEQYF. The CDR3 DNA reads TGTGCCAGCAGCTTGGAGCGGTACTCCTACGAGCAGTACTTC.

This sequence joins TRBV7-2 and TRBJ2-3; no clear D gene. Germline V lookup: CDR1 SGHTA, CDR2 FQGNSA. The CDR3 totals 15 residues. Between the trimmed V and J ends, which lost 1 base and 2 bases, there was a span of 10 bases. The DNA for the CDR3 is TGTGCCAGCAGCTTAGACTACTTATCCACAGATACGCAGTATTTT. Translating it yields CASSLDYLSTDTQYF.

This chain connects TRBV11-3 to TRBJ2-1; 7 positions agree with TRBD1. In germline, CDR1 is SGHNT, CDR2 YENEEA. This CDR3 region has 13 residues. V shed 3 bases and J 7 bases; nucleotides not matched to a gene: 3. The CDR3 is CASSLRQGNEQFF. CDR3 DNA sequence: TGTGCCAGCAGCTTGAGACAGGGAAATGAGCAGTTCTTC.

This clone was seen a handful of times. The chain is built from TRBV11-2 and TRBJ1-1, with 8 bases lining up with TRBD1. CDR3 length: 16 amino acids. Germline V lookup: CDR1 SGHAT, CDR2 FQNNGV. J was trimmed by 0 bases and V by 5 bases; bases with no gene match: 8. The CDR3 sequence is CASSLSQGALNTEAFF. The CDR3 DNA follows: TGTGCCAGCAGCCTCAGCCAGGGGGCTTTGAACACTGAAGCTTTCTTT.

Here the CDR3 DNA reads TGTGCCAGCAGTGCGCCGAGTATGAACACTGAAGCTTTCTTT. Protein sequence: CASSAPSMNTEAFF. V and J are TRBV25-1 and TRBJ1-1; D call uncertain. The CDR3 consists of 14 residues. Looked up from germline, CDR1 is MGHDK and CDR2 is SYGVNS. V lost 4 bases and J lost 0, with 9 bases in between.

Concerning this clone itself: In the same sample, other DNA sequences code for this CDR3. The chain recombines TRBV5-1 with TRBJ2-7; TRBD1 might be the D (5 bases). Per germline, CDR1 SGHRS and CDR2 YFSETQ. V dropped 0 bases and J dropped 6 bases, with 7 bases sitting between them. This CDR3 spans 12 amino acids. Written as DNA, the CDR3 is TGCGCCAGCAGCTTGGAAGGGGTCGAGCAGTACTTC. This codes for CASSLEGVEQYF.

The rearrangement uses TRBV9 and TRBJ2-7; 8 nucleotides line up with TRBD1. Germline V gene lookup returns CDR1 SGDLS and CDR2 YYNGEE. The CDR3 consists of 14 residues. With V trimmed by 4 bases and J by 4 bases, 7 bases remained unmatched. The CDR3 region is CASSKGQAAYEQYF. CDR3 nucleotide sequence: TGTGCCAGCAGCAAGGGACAGGCGGCATACGAGCAGTACTTC.

This clone was recorded only once. The chain couples TRBV10-3 to TRBJ2-2, with TRBD2 matching 7 bases. The V and J ends lost 4 bases and 7 bases, in that order; junction bases with no gene match: 3. The V gene's germline CDR1 is ENHRY and CDR2 SYGVKD. This CDR3 has 13 amino acids. DNA for the CDR3: TGTGCCATCAGTGGGACGGGGGGCGGGGAGCTGTTTTTT. Translated: CAISGTGGGELFF.

The genes are TRBV6-1 and TRBJ1-6; a possible D gene is TRBD1 (6 bases). From germline, CDR1 is MNHNS and CDR2 SASEGT. The V and J ends lost 2 bases and 0 bases respectively, with 11 bases between them. The CDR3 extends over 17 amino acids. DNA for the CDR3: TGTGCCAGCAGTGAAACTCAGGGGAGCTCCTATAATTCACCCCTCCACTTT. Encoded protein: CASSETQGSSYNSPLHF.

V usage is TRBV19 and J usage is TRBJ1-3; possible D gene TRBD1, 5 bases. This CDR3 has 14 residues. Trimming left V 2 bases short and J 4 bases short, with 9 bases between. In germline, CDR1 is LNHDA, CDR2 SQIVND (reference sequence). The CDR3 nucleotides read TGTGCCAGTAGTATAAGGGGTTTCGGAAACACCATATATTTT. Translation: CASSIRGFGNTIYF.

The chain is built from TRBV2 and TRBJ1-1, with D perhaps matching TRBD1 (5 bases). The V end was cut by 2 bases, the J end by 4 bases, with 14 bases between. The CDR3 is made up of 15 amino acids. From germline, CDR1 is SNHLY and CDR2 FYNNEI. CDR3 protein: CASSERLGLGTEAFF. As DNA, the CDR3 is TGTGCCAGCAGTGAACGACTGGGGCTGGGCACTGAAGCTTTCTTT.

The rearrangement uses TRBV13 and TRBJ1-1; 7 nucleotides align to TRBD1. J was trimmed by 6 bases and V by 1 base; bases with no gene match: 11. CDR1 and CDR2 (germline): PRHDT, FYEKMQ (reference sequence). CDR3 length equals 16 residues. The CDR3 DNA is TGTGCCAGCAGCTTAGCCTCTACAGGGGCCGCTCCTGAAGCTTTCTTT. Residues: CASSLASTGAAPEAFF.

With regard to this clone: Other nucleotide sequences in the sample specify the same CDR3. The chain uses TRBV6-5 and TRBJ2-6, with TRBD1 as a possible D gene (6 bases). Germline V gene sequence: CDR1 MNHEY, CDR2 SVGAGI. This CDR3 is 15 amino acids long. Between the trimmed V and J ends, which lost 3 bases and 4 bases, there was a span of 10 bases. The CDR3 loop reads CASSYSGAGANVLTF. CDR3 DNA sequence: TGTGCCAGCAGTTATTCAGGGGCCGGGGCCAACGTCCTGACTTTC.

The J gene is TRBJ1-1, the V gene TRBV9; no firm D call. Looked up from germline, CDR1 is SGDLS and CDR2 is YYNGEE. This CDR3 has 13 amino acids. The V end was cut by 0 bases, the J end by 0 bases, with 3 bases between. In DNA, the CDR3 is TGTGCCAGCAGCGTAGATCTGAACACTGAAGCTTTCTTT. Amino acids: CASSVDLNTEAFF.

The V call is TRBV9, the J call TRBJ1-5; D gene uncertain. The CDR3 is made up of 15 amino acids. Trimming cost V 0 bases and J 0 bases, with 7 bases left between them. The germline CDR1 and CDR2 sequences are SGDLS and YYNGEE. CDR3 DNA sequence: TGTGCCAGCAGCGTAGCGGTGGGTAGCAATCAGCCCCAGCATTTT. It yields the protein CASSVAVGSNQPQHF.

This rearrangement joins TRBV19 to TRBJ2-2; D possibly corresponds to TRBD2 (7 bases). With 5 bases removed from V and 4 bases from J, the gap between germline ends came to 23 bases. This CDR3 is 18 amino acids long. CDR1 and CDR2 from the germline V gene are LNHDA and SQIVND (reference sequence). In nucleotides, the CDR3 is TGTGCCAGTAGTGGCCCTGCGAGGGGGGGGAATCCCACCGGGGAGCTGTTTTTT. Amino acid sequence: CASSGPARGGNPTGELFF.

The rearrangement links TRBV7-9 to TRBJ2-2; TRBD2 is a possible D gene (6 bases). The ends were cut back, 1 base at V and 4 bases at J, with 13 bases in the middle. CDR1 and CDR2 from the germline V gene are SEHNR and FQNEAQ (reference sequence). CDR3 length: 16 residues. The CDR3 sequence is CASSLGVHGGTGELFF. In nucleotides, the CDR3 is TGTGCCAGCAGCTTAGGGGTCCACGGGGGCACCGGGGAGCTGTTTTTT.

On this clone: Additional DNA sequences in this sample encode the identical CDR3. J is TRBJ2-7 and V is TRBV29-1, with TRBD2 identical over 8 bases. The germline CDR1 and CDR2 sequences are SQVTM and ANQGSEA. V trimming: 6 bases; J trimming: 0 bases; junction bases outside the gene matches: 4. This CDR3 has 13 residues. CDR3 amino acids: CSVGAGGSYEQYF. CDR3 nucleotide sequence: TGCAGCGTGGGGGCGGGGGGCTCCTACGAGCAGTACTTC.

CDR3 region: CASSPKGATGELFF. The CDR3 DNA is TGTGCCAGCTCACCAAAGGGGGCGACCGGGGAGCTGTTTTTT. This chain connects TRBV18 to TRBJ2-2; 7 positions agree with TRBD1. The CDR3 runs to 14 residues. The V gene's germline CDR1 is KGHSH and CDR2 LQKENI. J gave up 5 bases and V 2 bases, and 2 bases lay outside the gene matches.

The V and J genes are TRBV9 and TRBJ2-1; possibly TRBD1 or TRBD2 for D (6 bases each). Trimming took off 0 bases at V and 1 base at J, with 8 bases between the two ends. CDR3 length: 15 residues. Germline assignment: CDR1 SGDLS and CDR2 YYNGEE. Here the CDR3 DNA reads TGTGCCAGCAGCGTAGGGGGGGCATCCTACAATGAGCAGTTCTTC. The encoded protein is CASSVGGASYNEQFF.

This chain connects TRBV4-1 to TRBJ2-5; TRBD1 matches at 7 bases. Germline CDR1 is MGHRA and CDR2 is YSYEKL. The trim removed 3 bases at V and 4 bases at J, leaving 14 bases unmatched. CDR3 length: 17 amino acids. The CDR3 DNA follows: TGCGCCAGCAGCCAGAGCTCCGGGACAGCCGGCGGAGAGACCCAGTACTTC. Protein product: CASSQSSGTAGGETQYF.

This rearrangement joins TRBV7-9 to TRBJ2-5; 8 nucleotides agree with TRBD1. This CDR3 comprises 15 residues. Germline V CDR1 and CDR2: SEHNR, FQNEAQ (reference sequence). Trimming at V came to 4 bases and at J to 2 bases, leaving 6 bases not matched to a gene. The CDR3 spells CASSSGQGWQETQYF. As DNA, the CDR3 is TGTGCCAGCAGCTCAGGACAGGGTTGGCAAGAGACCCAGTACTTC.

This chain links TRBV5-1 with TRBJ2-7; TRBD1 agrees at 7 bases. CDR1 SGHRS and CDR2 YFSETQ come from the germline V gene. This CDR3 region has 13 residues. With V trimmed by 7 bases and J by 3 bases, 7 bases remained unmatched. The CDR3 nucleotides read TGCGCCAGCTCCCCGGGACAGATCTACGAGCAGTACTTC. It encodes CASSPGQIYEQYF.

J is TRBJ1-4 and V is TRBV7-2; D call uncertain. Germline CDR1 and CDR2: SGHTA and FQGNSA. V lost 1 base and J 6 bases, leaving 6 bases between the germline ends. The CDR3 covers 13 residues. CDR3 sequence: CASSLDPDEKLFF. The CDR3, as DNA: TGTGCCAGCAGCTTAGATCCAGATGAAAAACTGTTTTTT.